Listed below are T cell receptor beta chains from one sample, sequenced in a study of blood T cell repertoires in COVID-19. The table came from immunoSEQ multiplex PCR; TCRdb's copy has only in-frame clones and leaves some out. The data hold around 250,000 clones, with approximately 83% observed a single time. Sequenced sample: PBMCs or T cells enriched from blood (not recorded which). The receptor source for this set is a woman aged 50 to 60 who had recovered from COVID-19. CDR3s include the opening cysteine and the closing phenylalanine or tryptophan. A D gene is named only where the DNA matches it firmly. Only some rows state a clone size, as once, few, many or a class for expanded clones.

clone_size	j_call	v_call	d_call	cdr3_nt	cdr3_aa
-	TRBJ2-2	TRBV2	TRBD1	TGTGCCAGTATATATGACCGGGCCGGGACAGGGTGGGCCGGGGAGCTGTTTTTT	CASIYDRAGTGWAGELFF
-	TRBJ1-3	TRBV5-1	-	TGCGCCAGCAGCCTACAGGGCTCTGGAAACACCATATATTTT	CASSLQGSGNTIYF
-	TRBJ2-5	TRBV6-5	TRBD1	TGTGCCAGCAGTTACATGGGACAGGGTCCCCAAGAGACCCAGTACTTC	CASSYMGQGPQETQYF
-	TRBJ2-7	TRBV4-2	-	TGTGCCAGCAGCCAAGATCTTCCCTTCGAGCAGTACTTC	CASSQDLPFEQYF
-	TRBJ1-6	TRBV6-2/TRBV6-3	-	TGTGCCAGCAGCCTCCCGCGGGGGGGGAGCGATTCACCCCTCCACTTT	CASSLPRGGSDSPLHF
-	TRBJ2-1	TRBV27	-	TGTGCCAGCAGTTCGGGGTTAAGAGACAATGAGCAGTTCTTC	CASSSGLRDNEQFF
-	TRBJ2-7	TRBV28	-	TGTGCCAGCAGTTTACATAGTAAATCCCCCTACGAGCAGTACTTC	CASSLHSKSPYEQYF
-	TRBJ2-7	TRBV21-1	-	TGTGCCAGCAGCACCCGGGACAGGGTCTCCTACGAGCAGTACTTC	CASSTRDRVSYEQYF
once	TRBJ1-5	TRBV3-1/TRBV3-2	-	TGTGCCAGCAGCCAAGATTGGGGCAACAATCAGCCCCAGCATTTT	CASSQDWGNNQPQHF
-	TRBJ1-2	TRBV5-4	-	TGTGCCAGCAGCTTACGACAGGAGCGCTATGGCTACACCTTC	CASSLRQERYGYTF
-	TRBJ2-7	TRBV7-8	TRBD2	TGTGCCAGCAGCTCGCACGAAGGACTAGCGGGAGCCTACGAGCAGTACTTC	CASSSHEGLAGAYEQYF
once	TRBJ2-1	TRBV5-1	TRBD2	TGCGCCAGCAGCTCGGGGACTAGCGGGACGCATGAGCAGTTCTTC	CASSSGTSGTHEQFF
-	TRBJ2-2	TRBV7-6	TRBD1	TGTGCCAGCACCCCGGGACAGCTAAACACCGGGGAGCTGTTTTTT	CASTPGQLNTGELFF
-	TRBJ2-3	TRBV5-1	-	TGCGCCAGCAGCTCCGGACAGATTACAAACACAGATACGCAGTATTTT	CASSSGQITNTDTQYF